This is a list of T cell receptor beta chains from one sample in a study of metastatic and nonmetastatic thyroid tumors. With MiXCR, TCRdb called clones anew from the PCR reads. The data show tens of thousands of clones, with roughly a sixth seen just once and about 7.3% held by the top ten. Sequenced material: blood. Receptor source: a female donor with papillary thyroid cancer or a benign thyroid nodule (not recorded which). Some clones in this sample may be carry-over from other donors' samples. Both conserved end residues are part of each CDR3. Each record gives: CDR3 length, V gene, J gene, CDR3 protein.

cdr3_length: 17
v_call: TRBV10-1
j_call: TRBJ2-1
cdr3_aa: CASSESQLGGRFDEQFF

cdr3_length: 17
v_call: TRBV4-2
j_call: TRBJ1-2
cdr3_aa: CASSGTGASRMGYGYTF

cdr3_length: 15
v_call: TRBV5-1
j_call: TRBJ2-7
cdr3_aa: CASSYLAGGPDEQYF

cdr3_length: 15
v_call: TRBV6-1
j_call: TRBJ2-7
cdr3_aa: CASSTWTGKRYEQYF

cdr3_length: 16
v_call: TRBV11-2
j_call: TRBJ2-7
cdr3_aa: CASSLEWAQASYEQYF

cdr3_length: 19
v_call: TRBV28
j_call: TRBJ1-3
cdr3_aa: CASSSPSPVQGFSGNTIYF

cdr3_length: 16
v_call: TRBV28
j_call: TRBJ2-7
cdr3_aa: CASSRIEGSNRAEQYF

cdr3_length: 17
v_call: TRBV19
j_call: TRBJ2-1
cdr3_aa: CASSMLTFGGSYNEQFF

cdr3_length: 15
v_call: TRBV12-3/TRBV12-4
j_call: TRBJ2-2
cdr3_aa: CASSSTGGDGGELFF

cdr3_length: 14
v_call: TRBV6-2/TRBV6-3
j_call: TRBJ2-1
cdr3_aa: CASSYGSSYNEQFF

cdr3_length: 16
v_call: TRBV7-2
j_call: TRBJ2-1
cdr3_aa: CASSPNGRGAYNEQFF

cdr3_length: 16
v_call: TRBV11-2
j_call: TRBJ2-1
cdr3_aa: CASSLEVRGSGTEQFF

cdr3_length: 11
v_call: TRBV12-5
j_call: TRBJ2-7
cdr3_aa: CASALSYEQYF

cdr3_length: 13
v_call: TRBV20-1
j_call: TRBJ1-4
cdr3_aa: CSAIGQGDEKLFF

cdr3_length: 12
v_call: TRBV2
j_call: TRBJ1-2
cdr3_aa: CASSEGGHGYTF

cdr3_length: 15
v_call: TRBV12-5
j_call: TRBJ1-1
cdr3_aa: CASGQDSLINTEAFF

cdr3_length: 15
v_call: TRBV18
j_call: TRBJ2-7
cdr3_aa: CASSRDRTGALEQYF

cdr3_length: 17
v_call: TRBV5-1
j_call: TRBJ2-1
cdr3_aa: CASSPHPAENTYNEQFF

cdr3_length: 14
v_call: TRBV6-4
j_call: TRBJ2-3
cdr3_aa: CASSEASGRDTQYF

cdr3_length: 12
v_call: TRBV12-3/TRBV12-4
j_call: TRBJ1-1
cdr3_aa: CASNPTPRKAFF

cdr3_length: 20
v_call: TRBV6-2/TRBV6-3
j_call: TRBJ2-7
cdr3_aa: CASSYSHFWTSGRPSYEQYF

cdr3_length: 15
v_call: TRBV6-1
j_call: TRBJ1-2
cdr3_aa: CASSARGGRGYGYTF

cdr3_length: 15
v_call: TRBV6-4
j_call: TRBJ2-7
cdr3_aa: CASSAQTSVSYEQYF

cdr3_length: 14
v_call: TRBV19
j_call: TRBJ2-7
cdr3_aa: CASSLAGGTYEQYF

cdr3_length: 15
v_call: TRBV7-2
j_call: TRBJ2-1
cdr3_aa: CASSFYAGGYNEQFF

cdr3_length: 19
v_call: TRBV4-1
j_call: TRBJ2-1
cdr3_aa: CASSHPGLAGGPGNNEQFF

cdr3_length: 11
v_call: TRBV29-1
j_call: TRBJ2-3
cdr3_aa: CSVVPVDTQYF

cdr3_length: 14
v_call: TRBV2
j_call: TRBJ1-1
cdr3_aa: CASSERHMNTEAFF

cdr3_length: 16
v_call: TRBV2
j_call: TRBJ2-6
cdr3_aa: CASGGSRVSGANVLTF

cdr3_length: 16
v_call: TRBV11-1
j_call: TRBJ2-7
cdr3_aa: CASSLDGRQLSYEQYF

cdr3_length: 11
v_call: TRBV25-1
j_call: TRBJ2-1
cdr3_aa: CASKGGNEQFF

cdr3_length: 14
v_call: TRBV25-1
j_call: TRBJ2-3
cdr3_aa: CASSGTGDADTQYF

cdr3_length: 17
v_call: TRBV19
j_call: TRBJ1-1
cdr3_aa: CASTGGQGSVFYTEAFF

cdr3_length: 13
v_call: TRBV12-3/TRBV12-4
j_call: TRBJ1-5
cdr3_aa: CASTADSNQPQHF

cdr3_length: 14
v_call: TRBV11-3
j_call: TRBJ2-7
cdr3_aa: CASSLGGRGYEQYF

cdr3_length: 17
v_call: TRBV27
j_call: TRBJ1-4
cdr3_aa: CASSALNEGPANEKLFF